Following are 13 T cell receptor beta chains from one sample sequenced in a study of T cell repertoires in cytomegalovirus infection. TCRdb re-called the reads with MiXCR, one entry per CDR3 protein. Of 150,000 to 200,000 distinct CDR3 sequences in the sample, roughly 14% were seen once. Sequencing was done on a sample of PBMCs. The receptors were sampled from a human donor in good health (CMV status not recorded). Some clones in this sample may be carry-over from other donors' samples.

The V call is TRBV5-1, the J call TRBJ2-7; 9 nucleotides line up with TRBD1. The CDR3 extends over 14 amino acids. V shed 5 bases, J shed 1 base, and the junction held 4 bases outside the gene matches. Germline assignment: CDR1 SGHRS and CDR2 YFSETQ. The CDR3 nucleotides read TGCGCCAGCAGAAGGACAGGGGATTCCTACGAGCAGTACTTC. Its protein is CASRRTGDSYEQYF.

This clonotype was counted ten times or more. V usage is TRBV7-3 and J usage is TRBJ2-3, with a tentative D call TRBD2 (7 bases). Germline CDR1 and CDR2: SGHTA and FQGTGA. V was clipped by 0 bases and J by 3 bases, with 13 bases between them. The CDR3 totals 16 residues. The CDR3 protein is CASSLTPGGPTDTQYF. The CDR3 nucleotides are TGTGCCAGCAGCTTAACGCCCGGGGGGCCTACAGATACGCAGTATTTT.

This clonotype was seen at least ten times. In DNA, the CDR3 is TGTGCCAGTGCTGAGACCCTAAATCAGCCCCAGCATTTT. Amino acid sequence: CASAETLNQPQHF. V gene TRBV7-2 combines with J gene TRBJ1-5; no reliable D call. V lost 9 bases to trimming and J lost 4 bases, with 13 bases between them. CDR3 size: 13 residues. CDR1 and CDR2 (germline): SGHTA, FQGNSA.

This clonotype came up many times. The V call is TRBV19, the J call TRBJ2-7, with TRBD1 matching 9 bases. The CDR3 is made up of 15 amino acids. Germline trimming cut 5 bases from V and 3 bases from J; bases unmatched to any gene: 8. The germline CDR1 and CDR2 sequences are LNHDA and SQIVND (reference sequence). CDR3 sequence: CASSVPGQGVYEQYF. The CDR3 DNA reads TGTGCCAGTAGTGTACCGGGACAGGGTGTCTACGAGCAGTACTTC.

This clonotype was counted at least ten times. The chain couples TRBV12-5 to TRBJ1-1; 9 bases are a match to TRBD1. Germline CDR1 reads LGHNT; CDR2 reads FRNRAP. The V segment lost 2 bases and the J segment 2 bases; nucleotides outside the gene matches: 18. The CDR3 spans 20 residues. CDR3 nucleotide sequence: TGTGCTAGTGGTTTGTCCGTTAAACAGGGGGCATTTGGGAAAAACACTGAAGCTTTCTTT. Residues: CASGLSVKQGAFGKNTEAFF.

This clonotype occurred many times. The chain uses TRBV7-2 and TRBJ2-5; 9 bases line up with TRBD2. The V gene end was trimmed by 6 bases and the J gene end by 3 bases; junction bases not matched to a gene: 8. The CDR3 contains 15 residues. The germline V gene encodes CDR1 SGHTA and CDR2 FQGNSA. The CDR3 bases are TGTGCCAGCAGTCTTAGCGGGAGAGGTGAAGAGACCCAGTACTTC. It yields the protein CASSLSGRGEETQYF.

The V and J genes are TRBV28 and TRBJ2-3, with TRBD1 matching over 10 bases. Germline-derived CDR1 and CDR2 are MDHEN and SYDVKM. J gave up 3 bases and V 4 bases, and 16 bases lay outside the gene matches. The CDR3 runs 19 residues. The CDR3 coding sequence is TGTGCCAGCAGTTCGCCCTTGGGACAGGGGACGCAATCGACAGATACGCAGTATTTT. It specifies CASSSPLGQGTQSTDTQYF.

This clonotype was observed at least ten times. This chain connects TRBV5-6 to TRBJ1-4; D remains ambiguous. Between the trimmed V and J ends, which lost 4 bases and 10 bases, there was a span of 14 bases. The CDR3 is 13 amino acids. Germline CDR1 is SGHDT and CDR2 is YYEEEE. For the CDR3, the DNA is TGTGCCAGCAGCCGGATACCTTCGAGAAAACTGTTTTTT. Residues: CASSRIPSRKLFF.

CDR3 sequence: CSARGSGAETQYF. The CDR3 bases are TGCAGTGCTAGGGGTTCGGGGGCCGAGACCCAGTACTTC. The chain carries TRBV20-1 and TRBJ2-5; D might be TRBD1 or TRBD2, each matching 6 bases. Trimming took 3 bases from V and 5 from J, leaving 13 bases between them. Germline V gives CDR1 DFQATT, CDR2 SNEGSKA (reference sequence). This CDR3 region has 13 residues.

In its sample, this clonotype was seen a few times. This chain uses TRBV6-5 with TRBJ1-5, with D unresolved. The V end lost 1 base, the J end lost 3 bases, and 19 bases lay between the germline ends. CDR1 and CDR2 from the germline V gene are MNHEY and SVGAGI. The CDR3 loop spans 18 amino acids. Here the CDR3 reads CASSYFNPFAGLNQPQHF. As DNA, the CDR3 is TGTGCCAGCAGTTACTTCAACCCGTTCGCAGGCCTCAATCAGCCCCAGCATTTT.

The chain joins TRBV2 to TRBJ1-5, with D unresolved. Trimming shortened V by 6 bases and J by 6 bases, and 12 bases separated the two germline ends. The V gene's germline CDR1 is SNHLY and CDR2 FYNNEI. CDR3 length: 13 residues. CDR3 loop: CASRTKGGQPQHF. For the CDR3, the DNA is TGTGCCAGCAGGACAAAGGGCGGTCAGCCCCAGCATTTT. Variable domain in full (rest from reference TRBV2 and TRBJ1-5): EPEVTQTPSHQVTQMGQEVILRCVPISNHLYFYWYRQILGQKVEFLVSFYNNEISEKSEIFDDQFSVERPDGSNFTLKIRSTKLEDSAMYFCASRTKGGQPQHFGDGTRLSIL.

The V and J genes are TRBV18 and TRBJ1-1; possible D gene TRBD1, 5 bases. The CDR3 consists of 17 residues. Germline V CDR1 and CDR2: KGHSH, LQKENI. V lost 3 bases to trimming and J lost 0 bases, with 17 bases between them. CDR3 region: CASSPYQGTLMNTEAFF. The CDR3 bases are TGTGCCAGCTCACCTTATCAGGGAACGTTAATGAACACTGAAGCTTTCTTT. The full variable domain, completed using reference TRBV18 and TRBJ1-1, is NAGVMQNPRHLVRRRGQEARLRCSPMKGHSHVYWYRQLPEEGLKFMVYLQKENIIDESGMPKERFSAEFPKEGPSILRIQQVVRGDSAAYFCASSPYQGTLMNTEAFFGQGTRLTVV.

V is TRBV29-1 and J is TRBJ2-4; 8 nucleotides match TRBD1. J gave up 3 bases and V 1 base, and 11 bases lay outside the gene matches. The CDR3 extends over 17 amino acids. Per the germline V gene, CDR1 is SQVTM and CDR2 is ANQGSEA. The CDR3 spells CSVEVHLPDRGKNIQYF. CDR3 coding DNA: TGCAGCGTTGAAGTTCATCTGCCAGACAGGGGCAAAAACATTCAGTACTTC.